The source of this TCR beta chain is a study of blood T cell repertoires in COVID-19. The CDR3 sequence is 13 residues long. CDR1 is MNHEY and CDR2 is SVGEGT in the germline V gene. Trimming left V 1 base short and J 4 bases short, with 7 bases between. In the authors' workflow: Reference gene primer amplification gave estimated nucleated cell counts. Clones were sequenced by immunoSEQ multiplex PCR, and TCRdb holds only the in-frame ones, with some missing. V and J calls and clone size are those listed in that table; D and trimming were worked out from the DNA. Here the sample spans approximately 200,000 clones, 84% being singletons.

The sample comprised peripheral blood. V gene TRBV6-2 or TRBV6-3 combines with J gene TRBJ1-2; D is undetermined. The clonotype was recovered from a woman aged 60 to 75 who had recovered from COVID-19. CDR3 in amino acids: CASSYLGGYGYTF. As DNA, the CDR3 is TGTGCCAGCAGTTACTTGGGAGGCTATGGCTACACCTTC.